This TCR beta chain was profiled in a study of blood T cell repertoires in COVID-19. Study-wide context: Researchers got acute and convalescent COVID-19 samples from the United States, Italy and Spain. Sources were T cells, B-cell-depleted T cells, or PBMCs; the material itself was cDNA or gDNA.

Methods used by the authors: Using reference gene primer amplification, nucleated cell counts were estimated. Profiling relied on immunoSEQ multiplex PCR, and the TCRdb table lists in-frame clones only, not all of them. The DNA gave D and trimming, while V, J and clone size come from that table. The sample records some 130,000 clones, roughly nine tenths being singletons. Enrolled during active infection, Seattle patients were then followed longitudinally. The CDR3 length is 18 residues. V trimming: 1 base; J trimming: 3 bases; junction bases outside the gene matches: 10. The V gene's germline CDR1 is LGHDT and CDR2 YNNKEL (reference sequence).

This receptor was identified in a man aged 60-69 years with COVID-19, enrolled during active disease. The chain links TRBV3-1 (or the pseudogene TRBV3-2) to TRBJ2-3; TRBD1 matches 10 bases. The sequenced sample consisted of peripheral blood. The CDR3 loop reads CASSQVEDRGPKTDTQYF. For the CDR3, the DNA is TGTGCCAGCAGCCAAGTCGAAGACAGGGGGCCTAAGACAGATACGCAGTATTTT.